This T cell receptor (beta chain) was profiled in a study of identifying expanded T cells in peripheral blood. Clones were read by immunoSEQ multiplex PCR, and TCRdb kept only the in-frame ones, dropping some. The profile shows under 130,000 clones, roughly 91% of them singletons. CDR3 length equals 17 residues. Trimming at V came to 6 bases and at J to 11 bases, leaving 23 bases not matched to a gene. The germline V gene has CDR1 SGHRS and CDR2 YFSETQ. No infections or other immune events were documented during collection. Study-level findings and limits: Approximately two-week clone count variance significantly increased as total template count grew.

A remark on this clone: Its antigen is undetermined.

The chain links TRBV5-1 to TRBJ1-1; TRBD1 agrees at 9 bases. The sequenced material came from blood. The sequence derives from a person between 18 and 75 years old in good health. The CDR3 DNA follows: TGCGCCAGCACCATCTCTCAAACCGGGACAGGGCCCCTGAGGGCTTTCTTT. Translated: CASTISQTGTGPLRAFF.